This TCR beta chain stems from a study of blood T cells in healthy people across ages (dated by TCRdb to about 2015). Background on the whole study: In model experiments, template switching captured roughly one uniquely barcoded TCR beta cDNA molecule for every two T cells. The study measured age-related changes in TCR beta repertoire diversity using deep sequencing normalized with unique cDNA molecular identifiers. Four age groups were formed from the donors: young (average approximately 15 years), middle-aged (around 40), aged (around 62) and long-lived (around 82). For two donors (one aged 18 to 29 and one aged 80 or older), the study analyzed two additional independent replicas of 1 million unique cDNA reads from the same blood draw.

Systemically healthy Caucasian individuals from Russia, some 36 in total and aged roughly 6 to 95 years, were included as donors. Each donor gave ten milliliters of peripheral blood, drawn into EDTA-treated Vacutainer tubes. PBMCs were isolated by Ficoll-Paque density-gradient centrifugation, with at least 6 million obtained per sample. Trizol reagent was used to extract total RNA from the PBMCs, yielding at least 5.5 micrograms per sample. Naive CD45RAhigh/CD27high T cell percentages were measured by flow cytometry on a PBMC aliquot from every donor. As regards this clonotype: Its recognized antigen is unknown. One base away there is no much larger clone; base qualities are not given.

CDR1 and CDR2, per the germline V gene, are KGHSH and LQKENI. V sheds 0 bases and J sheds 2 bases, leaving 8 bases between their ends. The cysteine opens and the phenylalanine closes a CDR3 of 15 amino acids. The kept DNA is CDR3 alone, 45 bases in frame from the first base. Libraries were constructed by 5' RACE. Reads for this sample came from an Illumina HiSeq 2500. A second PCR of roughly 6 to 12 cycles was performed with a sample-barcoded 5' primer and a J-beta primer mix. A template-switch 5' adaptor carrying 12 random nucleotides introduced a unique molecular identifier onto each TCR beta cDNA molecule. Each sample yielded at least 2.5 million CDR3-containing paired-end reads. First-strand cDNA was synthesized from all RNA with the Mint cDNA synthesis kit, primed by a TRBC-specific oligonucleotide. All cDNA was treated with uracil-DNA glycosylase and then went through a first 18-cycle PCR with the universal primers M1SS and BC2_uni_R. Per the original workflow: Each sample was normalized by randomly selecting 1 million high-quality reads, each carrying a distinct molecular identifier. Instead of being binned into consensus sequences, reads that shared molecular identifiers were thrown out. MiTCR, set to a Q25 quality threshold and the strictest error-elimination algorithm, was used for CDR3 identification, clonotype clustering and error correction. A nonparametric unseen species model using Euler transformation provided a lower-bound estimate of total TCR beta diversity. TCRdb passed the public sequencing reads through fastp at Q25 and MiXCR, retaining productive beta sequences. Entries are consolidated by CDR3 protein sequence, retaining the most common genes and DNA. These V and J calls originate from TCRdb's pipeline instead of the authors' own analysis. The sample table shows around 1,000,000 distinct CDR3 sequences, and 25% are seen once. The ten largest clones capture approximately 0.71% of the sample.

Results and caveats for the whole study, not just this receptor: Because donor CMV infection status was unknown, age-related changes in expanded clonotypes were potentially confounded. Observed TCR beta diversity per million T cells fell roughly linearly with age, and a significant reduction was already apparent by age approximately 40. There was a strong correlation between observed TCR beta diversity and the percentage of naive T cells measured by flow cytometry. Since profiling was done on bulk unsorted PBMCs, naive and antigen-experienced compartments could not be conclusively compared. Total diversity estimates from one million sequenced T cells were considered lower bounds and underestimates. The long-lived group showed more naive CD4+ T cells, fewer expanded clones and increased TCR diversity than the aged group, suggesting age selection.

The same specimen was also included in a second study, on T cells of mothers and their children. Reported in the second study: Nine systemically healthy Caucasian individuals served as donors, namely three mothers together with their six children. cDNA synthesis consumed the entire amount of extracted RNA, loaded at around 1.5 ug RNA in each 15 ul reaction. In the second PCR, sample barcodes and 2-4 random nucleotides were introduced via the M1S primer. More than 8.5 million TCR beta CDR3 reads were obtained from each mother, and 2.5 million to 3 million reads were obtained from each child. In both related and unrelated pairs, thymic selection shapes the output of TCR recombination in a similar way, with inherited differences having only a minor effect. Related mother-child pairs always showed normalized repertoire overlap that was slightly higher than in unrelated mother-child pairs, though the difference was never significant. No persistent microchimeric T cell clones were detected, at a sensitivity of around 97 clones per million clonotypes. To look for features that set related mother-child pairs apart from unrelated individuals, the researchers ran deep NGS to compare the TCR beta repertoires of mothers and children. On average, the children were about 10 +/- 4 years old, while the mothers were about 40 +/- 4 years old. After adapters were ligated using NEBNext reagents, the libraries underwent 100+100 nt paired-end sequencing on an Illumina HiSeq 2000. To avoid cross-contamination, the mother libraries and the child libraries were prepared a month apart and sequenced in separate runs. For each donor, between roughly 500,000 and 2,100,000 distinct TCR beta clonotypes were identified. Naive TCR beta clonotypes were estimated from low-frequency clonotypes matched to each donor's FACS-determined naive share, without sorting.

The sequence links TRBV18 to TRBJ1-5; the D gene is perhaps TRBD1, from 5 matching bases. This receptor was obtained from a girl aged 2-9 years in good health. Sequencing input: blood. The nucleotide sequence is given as TGTGCCAGCTCACCACCGGGGGGGGGCAATCAGCCCCAGCATTTT. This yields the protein CASSPPGGGNQPQHF. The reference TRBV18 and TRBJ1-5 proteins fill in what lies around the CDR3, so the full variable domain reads NAGVMQNPRHLVRRRGQEARLRCSPMKGHSHVYWYRQLPEEGLKFMVYLQKENIIDESGMPKERFSAEFPKEGPSILRIQQVVRGDSAAYFCASSPPGGGNQPQHFGDGTRLSIL.